This T cell receptor (beta chain) appears in the sequencing data of a study of cytomegalovirus exposure and HLA in healthy donors. The study's findings and limits: In a later analysis, productive TCRs from donors in an Asian-associated ancestry cluster reportedly carried fewer N-insertions than the cohort mean. TCR beta V segments were, for the most part, productive about 87% or about 30% of the time in an earlier analysis.

The germline CDR1 and CDR2 sequences are GTSNPN and SVGIG (reference sequence). Trimming removed 0 bases from V and 0 bases from J, with 11 bases in between. The CDR3 covers 15 residues. With 60 Vbeta and 13 Jbeta primers, the PCR was carried out. Only in-frame clones appear in the TCRdb table, and some are missing; sequencing was by immunoSEQ multiplex PCR. In total, the table holds some 75,000 clones. About this clone itself: Its antigen is currently unknown.

The receptor was isolated from a boy between 10 and 17 years old in good health and CMV-seronegative. The sequenced sample was PBMCs. V and J are TRBV30 and TRBJ1-1; D is ambiguous. CDR3 nucleotide sequence: TGTGCCTGGAGTGTTCTCCTGGGCTTGAACACTGAAGCTTTCTTT. It encodes CAWSVLLGLNTEAFF.